Described below is a single T cell receptor (beta chain) sequence and its context. Its specificity is unknown. This specimen comes from a study of glioma-infiltrating T cells. The iRepertoire nested amplicon-rescue multiplex PCR amplified TCR alpha and beta CDR3s from RNA. Each CDR3 protein is one row after TCRdb ran MiXCR on the multiplex PCR reads. The repertoire has about 5,700 distinct CDR3 sequences, roughly 42% of them found once; the top ten carry 24%. Whole-study findings and limits: Tissue-blood divergence was below expectation in non-neoplastic patients, above in gliomas.

The V and J ends lost 5 bases and 6 bases respectively, with 14 bases between them. The CDR3 has 14 amino acids. The germline gives CDR1 MNHNS, CDR2 SASEGT. The sample consisted of glioma tissue, nonneoplastic brain tissue, or PBMCs (not recorded which). The chain carries TRBV6-1 and TRBJ2-1; D is perhaps TRBD1 or TRBD2 (5 bases each). The sequence came from a human donor with low-grade glioma or glioblastoma, undergoing nonglioma brain surgery, or in good health (not recorded which). The CDR3 bases are TGTGCCAGCAGTTATGTCGGGGACCCCAATGAGCAGTTCTTC. Translating gives CASSYVGDPNEQFF.